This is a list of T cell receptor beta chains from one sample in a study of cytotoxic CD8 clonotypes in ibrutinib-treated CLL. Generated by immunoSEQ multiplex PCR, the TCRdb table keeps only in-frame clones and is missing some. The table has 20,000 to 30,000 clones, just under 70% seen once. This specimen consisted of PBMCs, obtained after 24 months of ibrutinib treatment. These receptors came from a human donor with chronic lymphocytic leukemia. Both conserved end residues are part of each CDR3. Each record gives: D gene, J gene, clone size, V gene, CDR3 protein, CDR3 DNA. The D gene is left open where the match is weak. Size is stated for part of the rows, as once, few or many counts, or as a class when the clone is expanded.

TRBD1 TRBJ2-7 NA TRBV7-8 CASSLGQGEYEQYF TGTGCCAGCAGCTTAGGACAGGGGGAGTACGAGCAGTACTTC
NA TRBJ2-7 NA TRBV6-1 CASSRGIEYEQYF TGTGCCAGCAGTCGGGGGATAGAATACGAGCAGTACTTC
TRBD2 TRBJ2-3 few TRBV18 CASSPARTSGADTQYF TGTGCCAGCTCACCAGCTCGAACTAGCGGGGCAGATACGCAGTATTTT
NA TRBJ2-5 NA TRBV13 CASTFGTQETQYF TGTGCCAGCACTTTTGGGACCCAAGAGACCCAGTACTTC
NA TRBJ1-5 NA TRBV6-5 CASSSDSYSNQPQHF TGTGCCAGCAGTTCCGACAGCTATAGCAATCAGCCCCAGCATTTT
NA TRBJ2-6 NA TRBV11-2 CASSHGRSSGANVLTF TGTGCCAGCTCGCATGGAAGGAGCTCTGGGGCCAACGTCCTGACTTTC
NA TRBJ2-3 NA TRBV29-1 CSVEDRTDTQYF TGCAGCGTTGAAGACAGGACGGATACGCAGTATTTT
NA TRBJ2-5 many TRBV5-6 CASSLRETQYF TGTGCCAGCAGCTTGAGAGAGACCCAGTACTTC
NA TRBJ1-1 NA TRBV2 CASRGDRLNTEAFF TGTGCCAGCAGGGGAGACAGGTTGAACACTGAAGCTTTCTTT
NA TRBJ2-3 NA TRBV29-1 CSVERGNTQYF TGCAGCGTCGAGCGAGGGAATACGCAGTATTTT
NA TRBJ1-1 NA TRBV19 CASIGRMNTEAFF TGTGCCAGTATAGGAAGGATGAACACTGAAGCTTTCTTT
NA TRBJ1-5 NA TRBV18 CASSPEDRRPQHF TGTGCCAGCTCACCAGAGGATCGCCGGCCCCAGCATTTT
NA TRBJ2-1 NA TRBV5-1 CASSLVGLDAQFF TGCGCCAGCAGCTTGGTGGGGTTGGATGCGCAGTTCTTC
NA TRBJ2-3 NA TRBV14 CASGPRRTDTQYF TGTGCCAGCGGACCTAGACGCACAGATACGCAGTATTTT
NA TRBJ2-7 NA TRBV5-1 CASSLDLLGEQYF TGCGCCAGCAGTCTCGACCTGCTTGGCGAGCAGTACTTC
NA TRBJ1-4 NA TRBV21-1 CASSNRRTTGTNEKLFF TGTGCCAGCAGCAACAGGAGGACAACGGGGACTAATGAAAAACTGTTTTTT
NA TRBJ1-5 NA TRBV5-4 CASSLAETGNQPQHF TGTGCCAGCAGCTTGGCCGAAACGGGTAATCAGCCCCAGCATTTT
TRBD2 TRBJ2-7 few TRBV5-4 CASSSGYSGGDSYEQYF TGTGCCAGCAGCTCGGGCTATAGCGGGGGGGACTCCTACGAGCAGTACTTC
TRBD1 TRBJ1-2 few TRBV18 CASSPGQGRDGYTF TGTGCCAGCTCACCCGGACAGGGAAGGGATGGCTACACCTTC
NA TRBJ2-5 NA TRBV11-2 CASSLDLTETQYF TGTGCCAGCAGCTTAGACCTGACAGAGACCCAGTACTTC
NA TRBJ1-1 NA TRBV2 CASSFREEAFF TGTGCCAGTTCCTTCAGGGAGGAAGCTTTCTTT
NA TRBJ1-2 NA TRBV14 CASSEITAYGYTF TGTGCCAGCAGCGAGATCACTGCTTATGGCTACACCTTC
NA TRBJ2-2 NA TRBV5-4 CASGEDTGELFF TGTGCCAGCGGAGAGGACACCGGGGAGCTGTTTTTT
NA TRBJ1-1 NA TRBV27 CASSPRTENTEAFF TGTGCCAGCAGTCCGAGGACAGAGAACACTGAAGCTTTCTTT
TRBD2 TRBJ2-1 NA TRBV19 CASSYRLAGKHNEQFF TGTGCCAGTAGCTACCGACTAGCAGGTAAACACAATGAGCAGTTCTTC
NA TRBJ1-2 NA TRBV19 CASSNLEPGLWRNYGYTF TGTGCCAGTAGTAACCTTGAACCAGGACTCTGGAGGAACTATGGCTACACCTTC
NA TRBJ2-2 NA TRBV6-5 CASSYSRSNTGELFF TGTGCCAGCAGTTACTCCCGGTCCAACACCGGGGAGCTGTTTTTT
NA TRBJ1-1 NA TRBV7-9 CASSSPGLSNTEAFF TGTGCCAGCAGCTCACCGGGACTCTCTAACACTGAAGCTTTCTTT
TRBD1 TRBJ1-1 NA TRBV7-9 CASSLGQGNTEAFF TGTGCCAGCAGCTTGGGACAGGGGAACACTGAAGCTTTCTTT
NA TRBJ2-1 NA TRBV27 CASSFTGFSYNEQFF TGTGCCAGCAGTTTCACAGGGTTCTCCTACAATGAGCAGTTCTTC
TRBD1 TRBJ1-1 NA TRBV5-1 CASSWDRRTEAFF TGCGCCAGCAGCTGGGACAGGCGGACTGAAGCTTTCTTT
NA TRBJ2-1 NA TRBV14 CASSQIRAGQFF TGTGCCAGCAGCCAGATACGGGCGGGGCAGTTCTTC
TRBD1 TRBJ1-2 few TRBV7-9 CASSPPRQGDGYTF TGTGCCAGCAGCCCTCCCCGACAGGGGGATGGCTACACCTTC
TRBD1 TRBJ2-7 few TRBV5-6 CASSEGDRGRYEQYF TGTGCCAGCAGCGAGGGGGACAGGGGGAGATACGAGCAGTACTTC
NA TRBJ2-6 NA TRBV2 CASTMSHGANVLTF TGTGCCAGCACCATGTCGCACGGGGCCAACGTCCTGACTTTC
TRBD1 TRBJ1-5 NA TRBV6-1 CASSLRGNQPQHF TGTGCCAGCAGTCTCAGGGGGAATCAGCCCCAGCATTTT
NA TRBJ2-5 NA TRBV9 CASSVAVSGETQYF TGTGCCAGCAGCGTAGCGGTCTCGGGGGAGACCCAGTACTTC
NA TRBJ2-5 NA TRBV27 CASSLSIRGTLETQYF TGTGCCAGCAGTTTATCGATAAGAGGGACATTGGAGACCCAGTACTTC
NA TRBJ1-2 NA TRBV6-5 CASSYPLMGYGYTF TGTGCCAGCAGTTACCCCTTGATGGGCTATGGCTACACCTTC
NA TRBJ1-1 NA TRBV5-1 CASSLDGDNTEAFF TGCGCCAGCAGCTTGGATGGGGACAACACTGAAGCTTTCTTT
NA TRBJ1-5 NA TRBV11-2 CASSLDADPSRPQHF TGTGCCAGCAGCTTAGATGCCGACCCGTCAAGGCCCCAGCATTTT
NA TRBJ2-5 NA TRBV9 CASSVTAQETQYF TGTGCCAGCAGCGTGACAGCTCAAGAGACCCAGTACTTC
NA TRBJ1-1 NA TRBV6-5 CASSKLDAFF TGTGCCAGCAGTAAGTTAGACGCTTTCTTT
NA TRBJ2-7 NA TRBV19 CASSIGFQYEQYF TGTGCCAGTAGTATAGGTTTTCAATACGAGCAGTACTTC
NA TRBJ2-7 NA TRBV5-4 CASSLDQGSYEQYF TGTGCCAGCAGCTTGGATCAGGGCTCCTACGAGCAGTACTTC
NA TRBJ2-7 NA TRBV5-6 CASSLGLGPTSYEQYF TGTGCCAGCAGCTTGGGTCTGGGACCTACTTCCTACGAGCAGTACTTC
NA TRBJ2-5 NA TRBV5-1 CASSLGDGNQETQYF TGCGCCAGCAGTTTGGGGGACGGAAACCAAGAGACCCAGTACTTC
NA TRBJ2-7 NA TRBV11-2 CASISRAGGTSGTYEQYF TGTGCCAGCATAAGCAGAGCAGGGGGGACATCGGGAACCTACGAGCAGTACTTC
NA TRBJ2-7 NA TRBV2 CASRGGHLEQYF TGTGCCAGCAGGGGGGGACACCTCGAGCAGTACTTC
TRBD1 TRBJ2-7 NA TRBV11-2 CASSLEGTGRSYEQYF TGTGCCAGCAGCTTAGAGGGGACAGGTAGATCCTACGAGCAGTACTTC
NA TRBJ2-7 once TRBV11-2 CASSWDVYEQYF TGTGCCAGCAGCTGGGACGTCTACGAGCAGTACTTC
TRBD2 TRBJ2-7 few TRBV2 CASKISGEYEQYF TGTGCCAGCAAGATTAGCGGGGAATACGAGCAGTACTTC
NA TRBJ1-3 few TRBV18 CASSPSGISDASGNTIYF TGTGCCAGCTCACCGTCGGGTATCTCCGATGCCTCTGGAAACACCATATATTTT
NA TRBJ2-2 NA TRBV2 CASSPRGRSELFF TGTGCCAGCAGTCCCAGGGGTAGATCGGAGCTGTTTTTT
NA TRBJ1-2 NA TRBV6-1 CASSADIYGYTF TGTGCCAGCAGTGCGGACATTTATGGCTACACCTTC
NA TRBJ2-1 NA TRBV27 CASSLSGAHYNEQFF TGTGCCAGCAGTTTATCAGGGGCTCACTACAATGAGCAGTTCTTC
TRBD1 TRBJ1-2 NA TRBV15 CATSKGRGQIRYGYTF TGTGCCACCAGCAAGGGCAGGGGGCAAATAAGATATGGCTACACCTTC